This T cell receptor beta chain came from a study of T cells in localized non-small cell lung cancer (dated by TCRdb to 2019 to 2021). The study in broad terms: T cell repertoires of 200 to 300 early-stage NSCLC patients were analyzed, with tumors being compared against uninvolved tumor-adjacent lungs. The cohort was made up of 200 to 250 treatment-naive NSCLC patients whose localized lung tumors had been resected. NSCLC patients had a mean age of roughly 64 years, and more than 120 were male and about a hundred female.

At diagnosis, tumor, uninvolved tumor-adjacent lung and peripheral blood were collected and then preserved as a mix of FFPE and fresh-frozen material. For TCR repertoire profiling, the blood samples were analyzed as peripheral blood mononuclear cells. TCR beta CDR3 regions were sequenced from DNA using the immunoSEQ Assay. Per the original workflow: To compute T cell density, TCR beta template counts were normalized to usable DNA, which was estimated by amplifying housekeeping genes. Richness was estimated using the preseqR package, with extrapolation to 400,000 templates for PBMC samples and to 120,000 templates for tissue samples. Clonality was defined by subtracting Pielou's evenness from one. To identify tissue-enriched TCRs, differential abundance testing was run on productive amino-acid clonotypes with a minimum total count of 5 and an alpha of 0.1. The Jaccard Index and the Morisita Overlap Index were used to measure repertoire overlap between compartments. GLIPH grouped TCR beta CDR3s together with public tetramer-defined viral CDR3s, and a viral motif had to include at least three viral sequences and show V-gene enrichment. TCRdb stores this immuneACCESS table with in-frame sequences only. Part of the clones is absent; in the studies checked, under half of the shortfall reflects unresolved V genes, and no reason is known for the rest. The V and J calls and clone size come from that table; D and trimming were worked out from the DNA. Across this sample there are just over 20,000 clones, with approximately 84% seen only once. The ten most abundant clones make up 2% to 3% of the sample.

The CDR3 measures 16 amino acids from cysteine to phenylalanine. Only CDR3 DNA remains: 48 bases, in frame from the first base. Trimming takes 2 bases off V and 0 bases off J; junction bases not matched to a gene: 2. The germline V gene encodes CDR1 MDHEN and CDR2 SYDVKM. Overall study results and their limits: Because the study design was exploratory, TCR variables were selected using unadjusted p-values without false-discovery rate correction. A median of approximately 62 of the top 100 tumor clones turned up in the paired uninvolved adjacent lung, and some 28 of those clones also ranked among the top 100 of that same adjacent lung. Because multi-region sequencing of the tumors was not done, intratumor heterogeneity could not be ruled out. Higher blood T cell density associated with longer overall survival, while higher adjacent-lung clonality associated with shorter survival. Uninvolved tumor-adjacent lung showed the highest T cell clonality, higher than tumor, which suggests more focused antigenic responses in the uninvolved tumor-adjacent lung.

Of note for this clone: The target of this receptor is not known. Per-base qualities were not stored, and no clone one base away is much larger.

This material consisted of peripheral blood, taken before any cancer treatment. The TCR originated in a man aged 40-75 years with stage I lung adenocarcinoma. The rearrangement joined TRBV28 to TRBJ1-5; 9 nucleotides in the junction match TRBD1. The CDR3 reads as follows: CASSLGTGLSNQPQHF. The DNA reads as follows: TGTGCCAGCAGTTTAGGGACAGGGCTTAGCAATCAGCCCCAGCATTTT.